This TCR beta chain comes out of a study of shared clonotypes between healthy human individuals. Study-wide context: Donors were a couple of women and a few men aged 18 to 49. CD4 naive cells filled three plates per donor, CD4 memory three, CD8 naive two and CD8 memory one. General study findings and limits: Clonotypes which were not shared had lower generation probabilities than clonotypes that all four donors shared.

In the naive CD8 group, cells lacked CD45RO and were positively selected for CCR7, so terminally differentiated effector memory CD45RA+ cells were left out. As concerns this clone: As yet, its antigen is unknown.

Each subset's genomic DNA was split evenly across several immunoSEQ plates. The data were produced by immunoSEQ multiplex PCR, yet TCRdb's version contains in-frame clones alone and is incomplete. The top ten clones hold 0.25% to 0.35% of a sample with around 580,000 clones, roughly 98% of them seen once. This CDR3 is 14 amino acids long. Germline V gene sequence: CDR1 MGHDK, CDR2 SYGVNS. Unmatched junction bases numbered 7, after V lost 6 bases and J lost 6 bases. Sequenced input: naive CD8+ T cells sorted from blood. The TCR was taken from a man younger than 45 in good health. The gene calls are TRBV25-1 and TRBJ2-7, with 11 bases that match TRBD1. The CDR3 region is CASRPGQGALEQYF. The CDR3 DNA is TGTGCCAGCAGACCAGGACAGGGGGCTCTCGAGCAGTACTTC.